A selection of T cell receptor beta chains follows, all from one sample in a study of shared clonotypes between healthy human individuals. Measured with immunoSEQ multiplex PCR; TCRdb has only the in-frame clones, and not every one. The sample lists about 700,000 clones, roughly 70% occurring once. The specimen sequenced was memory CD4+ T cells sorted from blood. All receptors come from a woman aged 30 to 39 in good health. Both conserved end residues are part of each CDR3. Each record gives: CDR3 length, V gene, J gene, D gene, clone size, CDR3 protein, CDR3 DNA. The D gene is left open where the match is weak. Clone size is shown for a subset of rows, as once, few, many or a class of expanded clone.

length: 16; V: TRBV7-8; J: TRBJ2-3; D: NA; size: NA; CDR3: CASSLDGTTFTDTQYF; DNA: TGTGCCAGCAGCTTAGATGGGACGACCTTCACAGATACGCAGTATTTT
length: 15; V: TRBV6-1; J: TRBJ2-3; D: TRBD2; size: few; CDR3: CASSERSGRGDTQYF; DNA: TGTGCCAGCAGTGAAAGGAGCGGGAGAGGAGATACGCAGTATTTT
length: 14; V: TRBV6-6; J: TRBJ2-7; D: TRBD1; size: NA; CDR3: CASRMDRGHGEQYF; DNA: TGTGCCAGCAGAATGGACAGGGGGCATGGCGAGCAGTACTTC
length: 14; V: TRBV5-1; J: TRBJ2-2; D: NA; size: NA; CDR3: CASRGQENTGELFF; DNA: TGCGCCAGCAGGGGCCAGGAGAACACCGGGGAGCTGTTTTTT
length: 14; V: TRBV18; J: TRBJ1-3; D: NA; size: NA; CDR3: CASKDGSSGNTIYF; DNA: TGTGCCAGCAAAGACGGGAGCTCTGGAAACACCATATATTTT
length: 15; V: TRBV12-5; J: TRBJ2-5; D: TRBD2; size: NA; CDR3: CASGLGTSTLETQYF; DNA: TGTGCTAGTGGTTTGGGGACTAGTACCCTAGAGACCCAGTACTTC
length: 14; V: TRBV4-2; J: TRBJ1-1; D: TRBD1; size: NA; CDR3: CASSPRGGATEAFF; DNA: TGTGCCAGCAGCCCCAGGGGGGGGGCCACTGAAGCTTTCTTT
length: 13; V: TRBV29-1; J: TRBJ2-7; D: NA; size: NA; CDR3: CSVEEPPKAEQYF; DNA: TGCAGCGTTGAAGAACCCCCAAAGGCCGAGCAGTACTTC
length: 14; V: TRBV11-2; J: TRBJ1-5; D: NA; size: NA; CDR3: CASSSDGNYQPQHF; DNA: TGTGCCAGCAGCTCCGACGGGAACTATCAGCCCCAGCATTTT
length: 18; V: TRBV27; J: TRBJ2-1; D: NA; size: NA; CDR3: CASSYPSRRLGLHNEQFF; DNA: TGTGCCAGCAGTTACCCCTCCCGCAGGCTGGGGCTCCACAATGAGCAGTTCTTC
length: 14; V: TRBV6-6; J: TRBJ1-4; D: NA; size: once; CDR3: CASSLQKTNEKLFF; DNA: TGTGCCAGCAGCCTCCAAAAAACTAATGAAAAACTGTTTTTT
length: 15; V: TRBV9; J: TRBJ2-1; D: TRBD1; size: NA; CDR3: CASSVAGQGSNEQFF; DNA: TGTGCCAGCAGCGTAGCTGGACAGGGGAGCAATGAGCAGTTCTTC
length: 15; V: TRBV2; J: TRBJ2-7; D: NA; size: NA; CDR3: CASSERSAGSYEQYF; DNA: TGTGCCAGCAGTGAAAGGTCGGCAGGGTCCTACGAGCAGTACTTC
length: 15; V: TRBV25-1; J: TRBJ2-5; D: TRBD2; size: NA; CDR3: CASSESHAGEETQYF; DNA: TGTGCCAGCAGTGAATCCCACGCGGGAGAAGAGACCCAGTACTTC
length: 15; V: TRBV5-4; J: TRBJ2-7; D: TRBD2; size: NA; CDR3: CASSPGTSGSHEQYF; DNA: TGTGCCAGCAGCCCCGGGACTAGCGGGAGCCACGAGCAGTACTTC
length: 13; V: TRBV6-1; J: TRBJ1-2; D: TRBD1; size: NA; CDR3: CASSVAGGNGYTF; DNA: TGTGCCAGCAGTGTCGCAGGGGGGAACGGCTACACCTTC
length: 18; V: TRBV9; J: TRBJ2-3; D: TRBD2; size: NA; CDR3: CASSARTSGRVGSDTQYF; DNA: TGTGCCAGCAGCGCACGGACTAGCGGGAGGGTTGGGAGCGATACGCAGTATTTT
length: 14; V: TRBV6-1; J: TRBJ1-4; D: NA; size: NA; CDR3: CASSLQGRAEKLFF; DNA: TGTGCCAGCAGTCTTCAGGGGAGGGCTGAAAAACTGTTTTTT
length: 16; V: TRBV11-2; J: TRBJ1-3; D: NA; size: NA; CDR3: CASSLVRGPSGNTIYF; DNA: TGTGCCAGCAGCTTAGTTCGGGGGCCCTCTGGAAACACCATATATTTT
length: 16; V: TRBV7-2; J: TRBJ2-5; D: NA; size: NA; CDR3: CASSHAWRGRKETQYF; DNA: TGTGCCAGCAGCCACGCCTGGAGGGGGAGAAAAGAGACCCAGTACTTC
length: 12; V: TRBV18; J: TRBJ2-3; D: NA; size: NA; CDR3: CASSPGSDTQYF; DNA: TGTGCCAGCTCGCCCGGATCAGATACGCAGTATTTT
length: 11; V: TRBV29-1; J: TRBJ2-1; D: NA; size: once; CDR3: CSVGGGVEQFF; DNA: TGCAGCGTTGGAGGGGGAGTGGAGCAGTTCTTC
length: 15; V: TRBV15; J: TRBJ2-1; D: TRBD2; size: NA; CDR3: CATRVAGESYNEQFF; DNA: TGTGCCACCAGGGTAGCGGGAGAATCTTACAATGAGCAGTTCTTC
length: 15; V: TRBV4-1; J: TRBJ2-1; D: TRBD2; size: once; CDR3: CASSLVTSGIYEQFF; DNA: TGCGCCAGCAGCCTCGTGACTAGCGGGATTTATGAGCAGTTCTTC
length: 16; V: TRBV5-1; J: TRBJ2-2; D: NA; size: NA; CDR3: CASSAALLANTGELFF; DNA: TGCGCCAGCAGCGCCGCCCTACTAGCGAACACCGGGGAGCTGTTTTTT
length: 15; V: TRBV7-9; J: TRBJ2-7; D: NA; size: NA; CDR3: CASSLVGQGRDEQYF; DNA: TGTGCCAGCAGCTTAGTTGGGCAGGGTCGGGACGAGCAGTACTTC
length: 12; V: TRBV28; J: TRBJ2-7; D: TRBD1; size: many; CDR3: CASLRTGGIPDF; DNA: TGTGCCAGCTTAAGGACAGGGGGTATCCCTGACTTC
length: 14; V: TRBV28; J: TRBJ2-5; D: TRBD2; size: NA; CDR3: CASSPTERLAGTNF; DNA: TGTGCCAGCAGTCCTACCGAACGACTAGCGGGAACTAACTTC
length: 15; V: TRBV7-8; J: TRBJ1-1; D: NA; size: many; CDR3: CASSTVGRMNTEAFF; DNA: TGTGCCAGCAGCACCGTCGGGAGGATGAACACTGAAGCTTTCTTT
length: 14; V: TRBV30; J: TRBJ1-5; D: NA; size: NA; CDR3: CAWSVKALNQPQHF; DNA: TGTGCCTGGAGTGTAAAAGCTTTAAATCAGCCCCAGCATTTT
length: 14; V: TRBV28; J: TRBJ1-1; D: NA; size: NA; CDR3: CASRLGGETGTAFF; DNA: TGTGCCAGCAGGCTTGGGGGGGAAACCGGGACAGCTTTCTTT
length: 15; V: TRBV11-2; J: TRBJ1-3; D: TRBD1; size: NA; CDR3: CASSADRGLGNTIYF; DNA: TGTGCCAGCAGCGCCGACAGGGGACTAGGAAACACCATATATTTT
length: 17; V: TRBV6-1; J: TRBJ2-3; D: NA; size: once; CDR3: CASSGKTGLISTDTQYF; DNA: TGTGCCAGCAGTGGGAAAACGGGACTTATAAGCACAGATACGCAGTATTTT
length: 17; V: TRBV9; J: TRBJ2-5; D: TRBD2; size: NA; CDR3: CASSVEAGGPGQETQYF; DNA: TGTGCCAGCAGCGTAGAGGCGGGAGGGCCAGGTCAGGAGACCCAGTACTTC
length: 15; V: TRBV15; J: TRBJ2-5; D: TRBD2; size: few; CDR3: CATSRDLAERETQYF; DNA: TGTGCCACCAGCAGAGACCTAGCGGAACGGGAGACCCAGTACTTC
length: 14; V: TRBV10-3; J: TRBJ2-3; D: NA; size: NA; CDR3: CAISESRGSDTQYF; DNA: TGTGCCATCAGTGAGAGTCGCGGATCCGATACGCAGTATTTT
length: 15; V: TRBV28; J: TRBJ1-5; D: TRBD1; size: NA; CDR3: CASSLADRDVKPQHF; DNA: TGTGCCAGCAGTTTAGCCGACAGGGACGTTAAGCCCCAGCATTTT
length: 12; V: TRBV29-1; J: TRBJ1-1; D: TRBD1; size: NA; CDR3: CSVEGGQTEAFF; DNA: TGCAGCGTTGAAGGGGGACAGACTGAAGCTTTCTTT
length: 16; V: TRBV6-6; J: TRBJ2-3; D: TRBD1; size: NA; CDR3: CASTEGAGASTDTQYF; DNA: TGTGCCAGCACCGAGGGGGCCGGGGCTAGCACAGATACGCAGTATTTT
length: 12; V: TRBV7-6; J: TRBJ1-1; D: NA; size: NA; CDR3: CASSHKGTEAFF; DNA: TGTGCCAGCAGCCACAAAGGCACTGAAGCTTTCTTT
length: 14; V: TRBV10-2; J: TRBJ2-3; D: NA; size: NA; CDR3: CASLRQADTDTQYF; DNA: TGCGCCAGCCTCAGACAGGCCGACACAGATACGCAGTATTTT
length: 13; V: TRBV10-1; J: TRBJ2-7; D: NA; size: few; CDR3: CASSERTDYEQYF; DNA: TGCGCCAGCAGTGAAAGGACAGACTACGAGCAGTACTTC
length: 13; V: TRBV19; J: TRBJ2-5; D: NA; size: NA; CDR3: CASSMTGVVTQYF; DNA: TGTGCCAGTAGTATGACAGGAGTGGTGACCCAGTACTTC
length: 15; V: TRBV11-2; J: TRBJ2-1; D: NA; size: NA; CDR3: CASSLAVSGYNEQFF; DNA: TGTGCCAGCAGCTTAGCAGTTAGCGGCTACAATGAGCAGTTCTTC
length: 16; V: TRBV19; J: TRBJ2-6; D: TRBD1; size: many; CDR3: CASRDRLGSGANVLTF; DNA: TGTGCCAGTAGGGACAGGTTAGGATCTGGGGCCAACGTCCTGACTTTC
length: 15; V: TRBV9; J: TRBJ2-1; D: NA; size: NA; CDR3: CASSVGPLVGNEQFF; DNA: TGTGCCAGCAGCGTAGGGCCCTTGGTGGGGAATGAGCAGTTCTTC
length: 15; V: TRBV6-5; J: TRBJ2-1; D: NA; size: NA; CDR3: CASSLRDVSYNEQFF; DNA: TGTGCCAGCAGCCTCCGGGACGTCTCCTACAATGAGCAGTTCTTC
length: 13; V: TRBV27; J: TRBJ2-7; D: NA; size: few; CDR3: CARLSRGSYEQYF; DNA: TGTGCCAGATTATCCCGCGGCTCCTACGAGCAGTACTTC
length: 15; V: TRBV6-5; J: TRBJ1-4; D: TRBD1; size: NA; CDR3: CASSYSGDRTEKLFF; DNA: TGTGCCAGCAGTTACTCAGGGGACAGGACTGAAAAACTGTTTTTT